What follows are 4 T cell receptor beta chains derived from one specimen sequenced in a study of shared clonotypes between healthy human individuals. Sequencing was performed with immunoSEQ multiplex PCR; in TCRdb, only in-frame clones are kept and a portion is missing. Here the sample spans approximately 500,000 clones, roughly 85% being singletons. The sequencing input was PBMCs. The receptors originated from a woman aged 40 to 49 in good health. Some clones in this sample may be carry-over from other donors' samples.

The chain uses TRBV7-3 and TRBJ1-1; no firm D call. V was trimmed by 5 bases and J by 3 bases, leaving 13 bases between them. Germline V gene data show CDR1 as SGHTA and CDR2 as FQGTGA. This CDR3 is built from 14 residues. The DNA for the CDR3 is TGTGCCAGCAGCCTTCAGAGTAGGGACACTGAAGCTTTCTTT. Its translation: CASSLQSRDTEAFF.

The chain uses TRBV13 and TRBJ2-2, with D perhaps matching TRBD1 or TRBD2 (5 bases each). The CDR3 consists of 14 residues. Deletions cut 6 bases from V and 3 bases from J, with 11 bases between. Germline CDR1 and CDR2: PRHDT and FYEKMQ (reference sequence). CDR3: CASRSGTDTGELFF. CDR3 nucleotides: TGTGCCAGCAGGTCAGGGACGGACACCGGGGAGCTGTTTTTT.

The chain uses TRBV28 and TRBJ2-7; 9 nucleotides align to TRBD1. The germline V gene has CDR1 MDHEN and CDR2 SYDVKM. The junction had 9 bases not matched to a gene; V was cut back by 5 bases and J by 7 bases. CDR3 length equals 14 residues. CDR3 protein: CASSTPGTGREQYF. The DNA for the CDR3 is TGTGCCAGCAGTACCCCCGGGACAGGGAGGGAGCAGTACTTC.

This chain's CDR3 is CASSIRDYSYEQYF. The CDR3 DNA sequence: TGTGCCAGTAGTATACGGGACTACTCCTACGAGCAGTACTTC. This sequence joins TRBV19 and TRBJ2-7; TRBD2 aligns across 7 bases. V lost 2 bases to trimming and J lost 0 bases; unmatched junction nucleotides: 1. The CDR3 has 14 residues. Germline V gives CDR1 LNHDA, CDR2 SQIVND (reference sequence).